Presented here are 5 T cell receptor beta chains from one specimen sequenced in a study of identical twins. Via MiXCR, TCRdb re-called the 5' RACE reads, giving one row per CDR3 protein. This sample has around 280,000 distinct CDR3 sequences, with around 8.8% found just once. Another study also made use of these data, one on yellow fever vaccine responses in identical twins.

The sample comprised memory (CD45RO+) T cells sorted from blood. Receptors were obtained from a woman aged 18-29 years in good health.

The rearrangement links TRBV9 to TRBJ2-3, with TRBD2 matching 9 bases. Unmatched junction bases numbered 12, after V lost 3 bases and J lost 4 bases. CDR1 and CDR2 from the germline V gene are SGDLS and YYNGEE. The CDR3 spans 17 residues. CDR3 sequence (DNA): TGTGCCAGCAGCGCCCGTTCCTTAGCGGGGGCCCCAGATACGCAGTATTTT. Translating it yields CASSARSLAGAPDTQYF.

The chain employs TRBV4-1 and TRBJ2-2; 9 bases line up with TRBD1. V lost 0 bases, J lost 5 bases, and 10 bases stayed unmatched. Germline V gene sequence: CDR1 MGHRA, CDR2 YSYEKL. The CDR3 sequence is 18 residues long. The CDR3 sequence is CASSQDRERTGATGELFF. CDR3 bases: TGCGCCAGCAGCCAAGATCGAGAAAGGACAGGGGCAACCGGGGAGCTGTTTTTT.

This clonotype has more than one count but fewer than ten. The rearrangement uses TRBV20-1 and TRBJ1-1; TRBD1 might be the D (5 bases). V lost 2 bases, J lost 3 bases, and 16 bases lay in between. The CDR3 loop spans 15 amino acids. Germline CDR1 is DFQATT and CDR2 is SNEGSKA (reference sequence). CDR3 region: CSARMAGRGDTEAFF. For the CDR3, the DNA is TGCAGTGCTAGAATGGCAGGGCGGGGGGACACTGAAGCTTTCTTT.

This clonotype came up many times. V usage is TRBV6-1 and J usage is TRBJ2-5; a weak D match, TRBD2 (5 bases). Trimming stripped 0 bases from V and 4 bases from J, with 21 bases between. The CDR3 spans 18 residues. The germline gives CDR1 MNHNS, CDR2 SASEGT. The DNA for the CDR3 is TGTGCCAGCAGTGAAGCGGTGTTTAGGCCGGGGTATTTAGAGACCCAGTACTTC. This codes for CASSEAVFRPGYLETQYF.

This clonotype came up many times. The genes are TRBV25-1 and TRBJ1-2; D is uncertain. From germline, CDR1 is MGHDK and CDR2 SYGVNS. Trimming removed 5 bases at V and 5 bases at J, with 18 bases between. The CDR3 extends over 15 amino acids. The CDR3 bases are TGTGCCAGCAGTTTCCCATCCGGGCGGAGTTATGGCTACACCTTC. This translates into CASSFPSGRSYGYTF.